This T cell receptor beta chain was obtained from a study of cytomegalovirus exposure and HLA in healthy donors. General study results and limits: Many donors carried some public TCRs, although rarity characterized most TCR sequences.

The PCR ran on 60 Vbeta and 13 Jbeta primers. Data came from immunoSEQ multiplex PCR; TCRdb stores just in-frame clones and leaves some out. The sample shows about 150,000 clones, about four fifths of them seen only once. Comment on this clone: No antigen is known for it.

The CDR3 runs 12 residues. Trimming left V 1 base short and J 9 bases short, with 7 bases between. CDR1 LNHDA and CDR2 SQIVND come from the germline V gene (reference sequence). This TCR derives from a human donor in good health. Sequenced material: PBMCs. The rearrangement joins TRBV19 to TRBJ1-5; no reliable D call. The CDR3 region has the DNA TGTGCCAGTAGTATAGGTCCGGGGCCCCAGCATTTT. Translating gives CASSIGPGPQHF.